The rows below give T cell receptor beta chains drawn from one sample of a study of response to subunit inactivated influenza vaccine. Via MiXCR, TCRdb re-called the RT-PCR reads, giving one row per CDR3 protein. The table lists about 190,000 distinct CDR3 sequences, about an eighth of them singletons, with about a quarter in the top ten. The source was CD8+ T cells sorted from PBMCs, collected about 5 days after vaccination. Source of these receptors: a middle-aged man who received an inactivated influenza vaccine. CDR3s include the opening cysteine and the closing phenylalanine or tryptophan. The D gene is left open where the match is weak. Clone size is given for some rows only: seen once, a few or many times, or a class if the clone is expanded.

TRBD2,NA,TRBJ2-7,TRBV4-3,TGCGCCAGCAGCCAAGGGCTAGCGGGAGGAAGCGAGCAGTACTTC,CASSQGLAGGSEQYF
NA,few,TRBJ1-2,TRBV3-1,TGTGCCAGCAGCCAAGAAAATACTAACTATGGCTACACCTTC,CASSQENTNYGYTF
NA,few,TRBJ2-7,TRBV20-1,TGCAGTGCTGCCAACCGAAGGCGGCCTGGACGAGAGCAGTACTTC,CSAANRRRPGREQYF
TRBD2,few,TRBJ2-3,TRBV6-2/TRBV6-3,TGTGCCAGCAGTTACGTCGGTAGCGGGGGGGCCTTGGATACGCAGTATTTT,CASSYVGSGGALDTQYF
NA,NA,TRBJ2-5,TRBV15,TGTGCCACCAGCAGAGATCGAGGGGGACGAGAGACCCAGTACTTC,CATSRDRGGRETQYF
NA,many,TRBJ1-2,TRBV20-1,TGCAGTGCTCGACCGGTAGGGACCTATGGCTACACCTTC,CSARPVGTYGYTF
NA,few,TRBJ2-1,TRBV6-6,TGTGCCAGCAGTTATGGGACCTCTGAGCAGTTCTTC,CASSYGTSEQFF
NA,few,TRBJ2-7,TRBV27,TGTGCCAGCAGTTTCGCTGCCGGGACTCTGAGCTCCTACGAGCAGTACTTC,CASSFAAGTLSSYEQYF
TRBD1,few,TRBJ2-7,TRBV10-3,TGTGCCATCAGCAAGGGACAGTCCTACGAGCAGTACTTC,CAISKGQSYEQYF
NA,NA,TRBJ2-3,TRBV4-3,TGCGCCAGCAGCCAAGGTGCAGCGAATATAGCAGATACGCAGTATTTT,CASSQGAANIADTQYF
NA,few,TRBJ2-5,TRBV12-3/TRBV12-4,TGTGCCAGCAGTCGGGTCCAAGAGACCCAGTACTTC,CASSRVQETQYF
NA,NA,TRBJ1-1,TRBV7-6,TGTGCCAGCAGCTCCACCACAGTCATGAACACTGAAGCTTTCTTT,CASSSTTVMNTEAFF
TRBD1,NA,TRBJ2-4,TRBV12-3/TRBV12-4,TGTGCCAGCAGTTTAGCGGATCTTTCGGTCCAGGGGGATTGGTTGTACTTC,CASSLADLSVQGDWLYF
TRBD1,few,TRBJ1-3,TRBV14,TGTGCCAGCAACACAGGGGCGACAACTGGAAACACCATATATTTT,CASNTGATTGNTIYF
NA,NA,TRBJ2-3,TRBV4-3,TGCGCCAGCAGCCCTTTAGGAGGGGGCAAACGGACAGATACGCAGTATTTT,CASSPLGGGKRTDTQYF
NA,few,TRBJ2-1,TRBV25-1,TGTGCCAGCGTCAACGGAGTTGGTGAGCAGTTCTTC,CASVNGVGEQFF
NA,once,TRBJ2-2,TRBV12-3/TRBV12-4,TGTGCCAGCAGTTTGGAGGTGGCGAACACCGGGGAGCTGTTTTTT,CASSLEVANTGELFF
NA,NA,TRBJ1-2,TRBV5-6,TGTGCCAGCAGCCTTGGGATCTCCCCCCGGGGCTACACCTTC,CASSLGISPRGYTF
NA,NA,TRBJ2-1,TRBV7-8,TGTGCCAGCAGCACAGCCGACAGGAGCTCCTACAATGAGCAGTTCTTC,CASSTADRSSYNEQFF
NA,few,TRBJ1-2,TRBV25-1,TGTGCCAGCAGTGAATCCAACGTTCCCTATGGCTACACCTTC,CASSESNVPYGYTF
NA,few,TRBJ1-5,TRBV9,TGTGCCAGCAGCGTAGGTACAGAGCATAGCAATCAGCCCCAGCATTTT,CASSVGTEHSNQPQHF
TRBD1,many,TRBJ2-7,TRBV4-1,TGCGCCAGCAGCCAAGATACAGGGACAGGGGAGCAGTACTTC,CASSQDTGTGEQYF
NA,few,TRBJ2-1,TRBV7-9,TGTGCCAGCCAGCTGGGCAACAATGAGCAGTTCTTC,CASQLGNNEQFF
NA,NA,TRBJ2-7,TRBV20-1,TGCAGTGCTAGTTTGGGGGCCACGGACGTCTACGAGCAGTACTTC,CSASLGATDVYEQYF
NA,NA,TRBJ2-1,TRBV12-3/TRBV12-4,TGTGCCAGCAGTTTAGAGGGGCTAGGCAAGTTCTTC,CASSLEGLGKFF
TRBD1,few,TRBJ1-2,TRBV27,TGTGCCAGCAGTTTATTTTACGGGACAGGGGGTGGCTACACCTTC,CASSLFYGTGGGYTF
NA,few,TRBJ2-1,TRBV7-9,TGTGCCAGCCGCCAACCTTCGGGGTTGCCGTTCTTC,CASRQPSGLPFF
TRBD2,few,TRBJ2-1,TRBV7-2,TGTGCCAGCAGCATTCGACTAGCGGGGTCCTACAATGAGCAGTTCTTC,CASSIRLAGSYNEQFF
NA,NA,TRBJ1-1,TRBV12-3/TRBV12-4,TGTGCCAGCAGTGACAGGCCCGGGCGGCTGAACACTGAAGCTTTCTTT,CASSDRPGRLNTEAFF
TRBD1,NA,TRBJ2-1,TRBV20-1,TGCTGTGCTATTCCCTCCCTCCCGGACAGGGGCAACAATGAGCAGTTCTTC,CCAIPSLPDRGNNEQFF
TRBD2,NA,TRBJ2-1,TRBV9,TGTGCCAGCAGCGTAAGTGGGACTAGCGGAAACAATGAGCAGTTCTTC,CASSVSGTSGNNEQFF
NA,NA,TRBJ2-1,TRBV14,TGTGCCAGCAGCCAGATCGGGGGGCTAGCCTACAATGAGCAGTTCTTC,CASSQIGGLAYNEQFF
TRBD2,NA,TRBJ2-7,TRBV5-6,TGTGCCAGCAGCTTCGGGACTACCCTCATAGAGCAGTACTTC,CASSFGTTLIEQYF
NA,few,TRBJ2-2,TRBV12-3/TRBV12-4,TGTGCCAGCAGTCCTGGGGCTGCCGGGGAGCTGTTTTTT,CASSPGAAGELFF
TRBD1,NA,TRBJ1-5,TRBV25-1,TGTGCCAGCAGCGGGACAGGGGATCGACAGCCCCAGCATTTT,CASSGTGDRQPQHF
NA,NA,TRBJ1-5,TRBV20-1,TGCAGTGCTAAGGGTCTGGATCGTGGTCAGCCCCAGCATTTT,CSAKGLDRGQPQHF
TRBD1,NA,TRBJ2-3,TRBV11-3,TGTGCCAGCAGCTTCAGGGGGCCAGGGGATACGCAGTATTTT,CASSFRGPGDTQYF
NA,few,TRBJ1-2,TRBV12-3/TRBV12-4,TGTGCCAGCACGCCGGGGGGGGGTGACTATGGCTACACCTTC,CASTPGGGDYGYTF
NA,NA,TRBJ2-1,TRBV4-1,TGCGCCAGCAGCCAAACTAGTATCAACCCCTCTGGGGAGTTCTTC,CASSQTSINPSGEFF
NA,NA,TRBJ2-3,TRBV7-9,TGTGCCAGCAGCTACACCGGGACAAGGGGCACAGATACGCAGTATTTT,CASSYTGTRGTDTQYF
NA,few,TRBJ2-1,TRBV27,TGTGCCAGCAGTTTACTCTTTGGGCAGGGGATCAACAATGAGCAGTTCTTC,CASSLLFGQGINNEQFF
TRBD2,NA,TRBJ2-1,TRBV7-9,TGTGCCAGCAGCAATCGACTAGCGGGAAGGGATGAGCAGTTCTTC,CASSNRLAGRDEQFF
TRBD2,NA,TRBJ2-1,TRBV7-9,TGTGCCAGCAGCTTAGCGGAGGGAGGGCCCTACAATGAGCAGTTCTTC,CASSLAEGGPYNEQFF
NA,NA,TRBJ2-1,TRBV19,TGTGCCAGTAGTATTTTCGGGGCCAACAATGAGCAGTTCTTC,CASSIFGANNEQFF
TRBD1,NA,TRBJ2-1,TRBV6-2/TRBV6-3,TGTGCCAGCAGTCAGGACAGGGATGAGCAGTTCTTC,CASSQDRDEQFF
NA,NA,TRBJ1-1,TRBV2,TGTGCCAGCATGCGACGGATGAACACTGAAGCTTTCTTT,CASMRRMNTEAFF
TRBD2,many,TRBJ2-7,TRBV5-6,TGTGCCAGCAGCCTTAGCGGGGAGGGATACTACGAGCAGTACTTC,CASSLSGEGYYEQYF
TRBD2,NA,TRBJ2-1,TRBV6-5,TGTGCCAGCAGTTACCTTTCCTTGTCGGGGGGGGTAAATGAGCAGTTCTTC,CASSYLSLSGGVNEQFF
NA,NA,TRBJ2-1,TRBV4-3,TGCGCCAGCAGCCAGGAACCTAGGTCAGGGGTTTGGGGTGGGCAGTTCTTC,CASSQEPRSGVWGGQFF
TRBD1,few,TRBJ2-7,TRBV12-3/TRBV12-4,TGTGCCAGCAGACAAGGGACAGGGTGGCTCGAGCAGTACTTC,CASRQGTGWLEQYF
NA,few,TRBJ2-2,TRBV18,TGTGCCAGCTCACCGACACCTGACGGGGAGCTGTTTTTT,CASSPTPDGELFF
NA,NA,TRBJ2-2,TRBV24-1,TGTGCCACCAGTGGATGGGGCGCGGACACCGGGGAGCTGTTTTTT,CATSGWGADTGELFF
NA,NA,TRBJ2-1,TRBV5-5,TGTGCCAGCAGCGGTAGCCAGAGCTCCTACAATGAGCAGTTCTTC,CASSGSQSSYNEQFF
TRBD1,few,TRBJ2-4,TRBV5-6,TGTGCCAGCAGCTTGACAGGGGCGGCAAACATTCAGTACTTC,CASSLTGAANIQYF
NA,few,TRBJ2-7,TRBV20-1,TGCAGTGCTAGAGTAAGGGCGGAATACGAGCAGTACTTC,CSARVRAEYEQYF
NA,many,TRBJ2-1,TRBV9,TGTGCCAGCAGCGTAGATTCCGGGGGCGCCTACAATGAGCAGTTCTTC,CASSVDSGGAYNEQFF
TRBD1,NA,TRBJ2-6,TRBV5-1,TGCGCCAGCAGCAGTGGGACAGGGGTGAGCTCTGGGGCCAACGTCCTGACTTTC,CASSSGTGVSSGANVLTF
NA,NA,TRBJ2-1,TRBV9,TGTGCCAGCAGCGTAGACGTCGGATCCTACAATGAGCAGTTCTTC,CASSVDVGSYNEQFF
NA,NA,TRBJ2-1,TRBV7-9,TGTGCCAGCAGCCAGACTAAAAGCTCCTACAATGAGCAGTTCTTC,CASSQTKSSYNEQFF